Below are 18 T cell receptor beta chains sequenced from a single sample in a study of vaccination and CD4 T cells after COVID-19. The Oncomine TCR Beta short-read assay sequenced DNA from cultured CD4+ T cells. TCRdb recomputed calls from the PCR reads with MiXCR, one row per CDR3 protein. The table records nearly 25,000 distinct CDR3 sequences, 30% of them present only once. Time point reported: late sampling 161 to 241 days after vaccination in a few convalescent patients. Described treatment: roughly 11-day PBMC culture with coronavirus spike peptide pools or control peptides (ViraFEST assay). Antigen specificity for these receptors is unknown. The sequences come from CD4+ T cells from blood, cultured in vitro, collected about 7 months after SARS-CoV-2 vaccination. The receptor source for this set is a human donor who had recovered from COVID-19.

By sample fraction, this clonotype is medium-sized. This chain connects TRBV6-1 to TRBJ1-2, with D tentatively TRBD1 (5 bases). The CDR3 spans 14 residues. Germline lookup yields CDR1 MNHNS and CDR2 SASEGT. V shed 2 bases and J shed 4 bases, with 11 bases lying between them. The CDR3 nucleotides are TGTGCCAGCAGTGAAATCGGCGGGGGCTATGGCTACACCTTC. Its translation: CASSEIGGGYGYTF.

DNA of the CDR3: TGTGCCACCAGCAGAGATCGCCTAGCGGGAGTAGTGCAGTACTTC. Its protein is CATSRDRLAGVVQYF. The chain links TRBV15 to TRBJ2-7; TRBD2 matches at 10 bases. This CDR3 is built from 15 residues. Germline V gene lookup returns CDR1 LNHNV and CDR2 YYDKDF (reference sequence). V dropped 0 bases and J dropped 9; count of bases not matched to a gene: 8.

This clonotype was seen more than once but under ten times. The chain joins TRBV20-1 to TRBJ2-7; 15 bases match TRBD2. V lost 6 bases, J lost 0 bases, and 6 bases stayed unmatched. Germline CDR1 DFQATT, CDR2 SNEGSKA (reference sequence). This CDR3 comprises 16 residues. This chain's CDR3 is CSARTSGRGSSYEQYF. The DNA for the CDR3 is TGCAGTGCCCGGACTAGCGGGAGGGGTTCCTCCTACGAGCAGTACTTC.

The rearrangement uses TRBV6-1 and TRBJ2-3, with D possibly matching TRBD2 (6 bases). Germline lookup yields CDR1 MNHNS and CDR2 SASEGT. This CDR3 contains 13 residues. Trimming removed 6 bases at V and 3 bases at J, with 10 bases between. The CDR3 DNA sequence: TGTGCCAGCAGGGAACTAGCTACAGATACGCAGTATTTT. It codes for CASRELATDTQYF.

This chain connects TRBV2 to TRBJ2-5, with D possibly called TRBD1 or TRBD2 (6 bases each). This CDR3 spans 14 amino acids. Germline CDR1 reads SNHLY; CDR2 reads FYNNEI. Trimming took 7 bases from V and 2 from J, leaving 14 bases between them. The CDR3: CASKGGGGQETQYF. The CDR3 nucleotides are TGTGCCAGCAAGGGCGGAGGGGGACAAGAGACCCAGTACTTC.

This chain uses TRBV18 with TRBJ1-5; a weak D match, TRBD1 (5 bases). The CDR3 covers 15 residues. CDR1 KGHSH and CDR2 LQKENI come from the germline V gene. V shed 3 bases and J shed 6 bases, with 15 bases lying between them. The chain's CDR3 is CASSPSMDNLQPQHF. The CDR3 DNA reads TGTGCCAGCTCACCGTCCATGGACAACCTTCAGCCCCAGCATTTT.

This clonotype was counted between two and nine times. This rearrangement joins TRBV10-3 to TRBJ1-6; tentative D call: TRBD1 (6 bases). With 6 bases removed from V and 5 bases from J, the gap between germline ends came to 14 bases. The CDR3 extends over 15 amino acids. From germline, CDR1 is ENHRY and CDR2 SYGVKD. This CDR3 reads CAISERTVNNSPLHF. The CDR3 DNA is TGTGCCATCAGCGAACGGACAGTCAATAATTCACCCCTCCACTTT.

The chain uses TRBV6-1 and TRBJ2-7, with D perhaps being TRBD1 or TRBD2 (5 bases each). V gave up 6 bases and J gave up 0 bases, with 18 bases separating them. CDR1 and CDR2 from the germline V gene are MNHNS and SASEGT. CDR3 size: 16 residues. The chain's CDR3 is CASSHGAILSSYEQYF. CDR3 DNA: TGTGCCAGCAGCCACGGGGCCATACTGTCCTCCTACGAGCAGTACTTC.

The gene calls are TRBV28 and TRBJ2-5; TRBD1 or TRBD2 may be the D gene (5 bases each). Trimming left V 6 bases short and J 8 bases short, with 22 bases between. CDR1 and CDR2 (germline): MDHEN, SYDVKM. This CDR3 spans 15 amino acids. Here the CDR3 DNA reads TGTGCCAGCAGACCCCGCGACGGGACGATTTCAACCCAGTACTTC. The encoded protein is CASRPRDGTISTQYF.

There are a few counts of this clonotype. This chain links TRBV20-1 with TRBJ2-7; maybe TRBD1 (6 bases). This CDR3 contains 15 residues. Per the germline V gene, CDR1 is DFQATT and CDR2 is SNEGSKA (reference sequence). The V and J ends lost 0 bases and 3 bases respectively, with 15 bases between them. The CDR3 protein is CSARDIRRGDYEQYF. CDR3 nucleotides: TGCAGTGCTAGAGATATTCGCAGGGGTGACTACGAGCAGTACTTC.

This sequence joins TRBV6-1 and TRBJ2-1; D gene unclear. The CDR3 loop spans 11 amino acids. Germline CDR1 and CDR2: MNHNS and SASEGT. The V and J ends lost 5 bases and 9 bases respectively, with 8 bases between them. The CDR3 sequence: CASSLRGEQFF. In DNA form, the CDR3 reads TGTGCCAGCAGTCTGAGAGGTGAGCAGTTCTTC.

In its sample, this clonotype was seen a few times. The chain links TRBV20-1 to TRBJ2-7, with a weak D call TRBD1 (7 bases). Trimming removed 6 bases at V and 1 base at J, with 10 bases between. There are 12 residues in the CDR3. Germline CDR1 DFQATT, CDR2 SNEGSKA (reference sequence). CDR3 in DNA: TGCAGTGCGACAGGGAGGTCCTACGAGCAGTACTTC. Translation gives CSATGRSYEQYF.

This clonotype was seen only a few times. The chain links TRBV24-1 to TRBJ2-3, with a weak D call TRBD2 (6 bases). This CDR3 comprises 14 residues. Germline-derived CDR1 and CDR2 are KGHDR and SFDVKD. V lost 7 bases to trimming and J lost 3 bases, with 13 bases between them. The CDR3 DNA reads TGTGCCACCAGCGTCGGGAGTGGGACAGATACGCAGTATTTT. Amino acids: CATSVGSGTDTQYF.

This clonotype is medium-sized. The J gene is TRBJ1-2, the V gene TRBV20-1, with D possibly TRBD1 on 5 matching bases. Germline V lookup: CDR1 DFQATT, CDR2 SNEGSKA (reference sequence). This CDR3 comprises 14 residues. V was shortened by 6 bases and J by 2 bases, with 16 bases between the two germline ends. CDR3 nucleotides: TGCAGTGCAACCCCGGCCGGGGGGAACTATGGCTACACCTTC. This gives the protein CSATPAGGNYGYTF.

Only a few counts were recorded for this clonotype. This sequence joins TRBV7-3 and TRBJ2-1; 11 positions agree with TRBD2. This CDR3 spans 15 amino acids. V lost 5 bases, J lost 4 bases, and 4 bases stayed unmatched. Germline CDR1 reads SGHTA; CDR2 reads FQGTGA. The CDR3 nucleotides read TGTGCCAGCAGCCCGACTAGCGGGGAATACAATGAGCAGTTCTTC. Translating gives CASSPTSGEYNEQFF.

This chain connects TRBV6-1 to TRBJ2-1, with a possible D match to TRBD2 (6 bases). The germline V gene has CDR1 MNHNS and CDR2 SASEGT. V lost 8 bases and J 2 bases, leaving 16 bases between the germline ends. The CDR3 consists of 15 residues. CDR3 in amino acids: CASGPGLSTYNEQFF. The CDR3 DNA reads TGTGCCAGCGGGCCGGGACTGTCGACCTACAATGAGCAGTTCTTC.

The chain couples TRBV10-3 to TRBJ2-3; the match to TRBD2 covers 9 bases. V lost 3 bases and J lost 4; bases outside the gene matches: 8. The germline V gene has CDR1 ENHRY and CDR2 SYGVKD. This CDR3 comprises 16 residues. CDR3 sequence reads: CAISESLAGPADTQYF. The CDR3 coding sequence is TGTGCCATCAGTGAATCACTAGCGGGTCCTGCAGATACGCAGTATTTT.

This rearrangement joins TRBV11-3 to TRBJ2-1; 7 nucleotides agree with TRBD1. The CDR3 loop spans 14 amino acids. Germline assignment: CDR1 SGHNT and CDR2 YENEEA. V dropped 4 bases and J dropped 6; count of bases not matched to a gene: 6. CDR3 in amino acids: CASSSTGRGNEQFF. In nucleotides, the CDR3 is TGTGCCAGCAGCTCGACAGGGAGAGGCAATGAGCAGTTCTTC.